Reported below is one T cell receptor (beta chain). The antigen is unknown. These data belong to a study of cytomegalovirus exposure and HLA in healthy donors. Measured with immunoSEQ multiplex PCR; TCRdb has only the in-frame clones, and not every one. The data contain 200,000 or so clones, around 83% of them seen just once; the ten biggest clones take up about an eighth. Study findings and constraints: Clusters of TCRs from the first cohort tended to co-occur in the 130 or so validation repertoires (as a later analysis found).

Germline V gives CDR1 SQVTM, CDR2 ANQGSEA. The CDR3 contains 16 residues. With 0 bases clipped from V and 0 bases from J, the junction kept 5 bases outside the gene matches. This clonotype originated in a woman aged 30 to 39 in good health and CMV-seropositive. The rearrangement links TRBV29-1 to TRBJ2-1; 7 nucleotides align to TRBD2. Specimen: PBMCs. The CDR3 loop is CSVEDLRESSYNEQFF. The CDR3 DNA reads TGCAGCGTTGAAGATTTGCGGGAGAGCTCCTACAATGAGCAGTTCTTC.